Described below is a single T cell receptor (beta chain) sequence and its context. The antigen remains undetermined. Documented time point: week 5, during vaccination. In every dose of vaccine, 300 ug of mutant IDH1 20-mer peptide was given alongside topical imiquimod. The sample belongs to a study of a mutant IDH1 vaccine in newly diagnosed glioma. The overall study: Previous treatment comprised radiotherapy, temozolomide, or both, mostly both. Study-level results: Pseudoprogression appears to have had no connection to changes in top peripheral T cell clonotypes.

Libraries were prepared by immunoSEQ multiplex PCR; TCRdb keeps only in-frame clonotypes and omits some of them. This sample has about 50,000 clones, with around 80% found just once. V lost 4 bases, J lost 6 bases, and 28 bases lay in between. CDR1 is LGHNA, CDR2 YSLEER, per germline. This CDR3 spans 19 amino acids. The specimen was PBMCs, collected from a glioma patient whose treatment included an IDH1 peptide vaccine. This receptor was obtained from a man aged 50-59 years with glioma. The V call is TRBV4-3, the J call TRBJ2-1, with TRBD1 as a possible D gene (6 bases). The DNA for the CDR3 is TGCGCCAGCAGCCGAGAGGCTTTGAGGACAGTCTCGGTACGCAATGAGCAGTTCTTC. Protein: CASSREALRTVSVRNEQFF.